This entry lists 26 T cell receptor beta chains sequenced from one sample in a study of blood T cell repertoires in COVID-19. Sequencing was performed with immunoSEQ multiplex PCR; in TCRdb, only in-frame clones are kept and a portion is missing. Seen here are more than 40,000 clones, roughly 86% observed once, and the top ten hold approximately 16%. What was sequenced was peripheral blood. These receptors originate from a man in his fifties or sixties with active or convalescent COVID-19.

The J gene is TRBJ2-7, the V gene TRBV5-6; the D gene is possibly TRBD1 (5 bases). CDR3 length: 17 residues. V dropped 4 bases and J dropped 8 bases, with 28 bases sitting between them. Germline CDR1 reads SGHDT; CDR2 reads YYEEEE. The CDR3 DNA sequence: TGTGCCAGCAGCCTCTATTCCGGTTCAGGGATCCCTACGCAGCAGTACTTC. Translation gives CASSLYSGSGIPTQQYF.

The J gene is TRBJ2-3, the V gene TRBV24-1; D perhaps matches TRBD1 (5 bases). Germline CDR1 reads KGHDR; CDR2 reads SFDVKD. CDR3 length equals 16 residues. The V end lost 0 bases, the J end lost 1 base, and 10 bases lay between the germline ends. CDR3 sequence (DNA): TGTGCCACCAGTGATTTGGCCAGGGTGGGCACAGATACGCAGTATTTT. Translated, it gives CATSDLARVGTDTQYF.

The gene calls are TRBV4-1 and TRBJ2-5, with D unresolved. CDR1 is MGHRA, CDR2 YSYEKL, per germline. Trimming shortened V by 3 bases and J by 5 bases, and 13 bases separated the two germline ends. The CDR3 sequence is 14 residues long. CDR3 coding DNA: TGCGCCAGCAGCCAGTCTCTAACCAGGGAGACCCAGTACTTC. This codes for CASSQSLTRETQYF.

The chain is built from TRBV28 and TRBJ2-7, with 10 bases aligning to TRBD1. Unmatched junction bases numbered 8, after V lost 3 bases and J lost 6 bases. The length of the CDR3 is 15 residues. Germline lookup yields CDR1 MDHEN and CDR2 SYDVKM. In nucleotides, the CDR3 is TGTGCCAGCAGTTTCGGGACAGGGGTGAATCGCGAGCAGTACTTC. Its protein product is CASSFGTGVNREQYF.

The chain couples TRBV10-3 to TRBJ1-1; 8 nucleotides agree with TRBD1. V dropped 10 bases and J dropped 2; count of bases not matched to a gene: 9. The CDR3 extends over 14 amino acids. Germline values: CDR1 ENHRY, CDR2 SYGVKD. CDR3 amino acids: CATTRSGGNTEAFF. CDR3 sequence (DNA): TGTGCCACCACGAGGTCAGGGGGCAACACTGAAGCTTTCTTT.

The gene calls are TRBV6-5 and TRBJ2-3, with unresolved D. V was cut by 7 bases and J by 4 bases, with 9 bases left in between. Germline V gene data show CDR1 as MNHEY and CDR2 as SVGAGI. The CDR3 covers 12 residues. The CDR3 sequence is CASNKRADTQYF. As DNA, the CDR3 is TGTGCCAGCAATAAACGGGCAGATACGCAGTATTTT.

The chain recombines TRBV5-4 with TRBJ2-1, with 9 bases matching TRBD1. Germline lookup yields CDR1 SGHNT and CDR2 YYREEE (reference sequence). The CDR3 spans 15 residues. The V segment lost 3 bases and the J segment 1 base; nucleotides outside the gene matches: 2. The CDR3 DNA sequence: TGTGCCAGCAGCTCTGACAGGGGGTCCTACAATGAGCAGTTCTTC. Translated: CASSSDRGSYNEQFF.

The rearrangement joins TRBV30 to TRBJ1-4; 8 bases agree with TRBD1. The germline gives CDR1 GTSNPN, CDR2 SVGIG (reference sequence). J lost 5 bases, V lost 2 bases, and 7 bases had no gene match. CDR3 size: 15 residues. CDR3 residues: CAWSRPGQENEKLFF. CDR3 in DNA: TGTGCCTGGAGTAGGCCGGGACAGGAAAATGAAAAACTGTTTTTT.

The V gene is TRBV28, the J gene TRBJ2-1, with a possible D match to TRBD2 (5 bases). In germline, CDR1 is MDHEN, CDR2 SYDVKM. This CDR3 is 15 amino acids long. V was clipped by 7 bases and J by 5 bases, with 18 bases between them. The CDR3 reads CASTRGPTPNNEQFF. The CDR3 region has the DNA TGTGCCAGCACCCGGGGTCCCACCCCCAACAATGAGCAGTTCTTC.

The chain joins TRBV18 to TRBJ1-5; unclear D gene. The length of the CDR3 is 13 residues. Germline V CDR1 and CDR2: KGHSH, LQKENI. V was clipped by 1 base and J by 6 bases, with 7 bases between them. The CDR3 DNA reads as TGTGCCAGCTCACCACACACAAGTCAGCCCCAGCATTTT. It yields the protein CASSPHTSQPQHF.

This clone was observed a few times. The rearrangement joins TRBV7-2 to TRBJ2-5; a possible D gene is TRBD1 (6 bases). The CDR3 has 14 residues. The V gene's germline CDR1 is SGHTA and CDR2 FQGNSA. Between the trimmed V and J ends, which lost 3 bases and 4 bases, there was a span of 12 bases. The CDR3 here is CASSFQGLGETQYF. The DNA of the CDR3 is TGTGCCAGCAGCTTCCAGGGGTTGGGAGAGACCCAGTACTTC.

The V gene is TRBV11-1, the J gene TRBJ1-1; possibly TRBD1 for D (5 bases). The CDR3 covers 15 residues. The germline V and J ends were trimmed by 2 bases and 3 bases, with 13 bases remaining between them. Germline V gives CDR1 SGHAT, CDR2 FQDESV (reference sequence). CDR3 coding DNA: TGTGCCAGCAGCTTAAGTCAGGGTGCGGACACTGAAGCTTTCTTT. Its translation: CASSLSQGADTEAFF. Using reference TRBV11-1 and TRBJ1-1 for the parts outside the CDR3, the full variable domain is EAEVAQSPRYKITEKSQAVAFWCDPISGHATLYWYRQILGQGPELLVQFQDESVVDDSQLPKDRFSAERLKGVDSTLKIQPAELGDSAMYLCASSLSQGADTEAFFGQGTRLTVV.

The genes are TRBV7-8 and TRBJ2-2; 9 nucleotides line up with TRBD1. The junction had 5 bases not matched to a gene; V was cut back by 5 bases and J by 1 base. CDR3 size: 16 residues. Looked up from germline, CDR1 is SGHVS and CDR2 is FQNEAQ. Here the CDR3 DNA reads TGTGCCAGCAGCCCAAGGACAGGGGTGAACACCGGGGAGCTGTTTTTT. Translating gives CASSPRTGVNTGELFF.

The CDR3 spells CASSLAGAFLSLHF. The CDR3, as DNA: TGTGCCAGCAGTCTAGCAGGGGCATTTCTCTCCCTCCACTTT. The chain has TRBV6-6 and TRBJ1-6, with D maybe TRBD1 (6 bases). Germline CDR1 and CDR2: MNHNY and SVGAGI (reference sequence). V was shortened by 5 bases and J by 14 bases, with 19 bases between the two germline ends. The CDR3 totals 14 residues.

This sequence joins TRBV2 and TRBJ2-3; D remains ambiguous. From germline, CDR1 is SNHLY and CDR2 FYNNEI. V was clipped by 7 bases and J by 0 bases, with 5 bases between them. The CDR3 has 12 residues. In DNA form, the CDR3 reads TGTGCCAGCACCCTTAGCACAGATACGCAGTATTTT. Encoded protein: CASTLSTDTQYF.

The chain carries TRBV5-1 and TRBJ1-4, with 9 bases aligning to TRBD1. After removal of 2 bases from V and 7 bases from J, the junction contained 6 bases not matched to a gene. Per germline, CDR1 SGHRS and CDR2 YFSETQ. CDR3 length: 15 amino acids. CDR3 sequence reads: CASSLQGARGEKLFF. CDR3 bases: TGCGCCAGCAGCTTACAGGGGGCAAGAGGTGAAAAACTGTTTTTT.

This chain connects TRBV7-8 to TRBJ2-3, with 9 positions matching TRBD2. Germline trimming cut 4 bases from V and 0 bases from J; bases unmatched to any gene: 2. This CDR3 contains 15 residues. Germline-derived CDR1 and CDR2 are SGHVS and FQNEAQ. In DNA, the CDR3 is TGTGCCAGCAGCTCCCTAGCGGGGAGCACAGATACGCAGTATTTT. Protein: CASSSLAGSTDTQYF.

This clone came up a few times. The DNA of the CDR3 is TGTGCCAGCAGTGAGAGGGGACAGGGGGCGCCCGGGGCCAACGTCCTGACTTTC. Protein product: CASSERGQGAPGANVLTF. V usage is TRBV2 and J usage is TRBJ2-6; 12 nucleotides agree with TRBD1. The CDR3 sequence is 18 residues long. CDR1 and CDR2 from the germline V gene are SNHLY and FYNNEI. V lost 3 bases to trimming and J lost 4 bases; unmatched junction nucleotides: 7. Full variable domain (outside the CDR3, taken from reference TRBV2 and TRBJ2-6): EPEVTQTPSHQVTQMGQEVILRCVPISNHLYFYWYRQILGQKVEFLVSFYNNEISEKSEIFDDQFSVERPDGSNFTLKIRSTKLEDSAMYFCASSERGQGAPGANVLTFGAGSRLTVL.

In its sample, this clone was seen once. The J gene is TRBJ1-2, the V gene TRBV2, with D possibly TRBD1 on 5 matching bases. There are 13 residues in the CDR3. Germline-derived CDR1 and CDR2 are SNHLY and FYNNEI. V was cut by 8 bases and J by 2 bases, with 12 bases left in between. CDR3 nucleotides: TGTGCCAGCCGGAGACAGTTAAACTATGGCTACACCTTC. Translated: CASRRQLNYGYTF.

This chain links TRBV5-1 with TRBJ1-4; D is perhaps TRBD1 (5 bases). Per germline, CDR1 SGHRS and CDR2 YFSETQ. The V and J ends lost 4 bases and 8 bases respectively, with 15 bases between them. The CDR3 runs to 14 residues. The CDR3 here is CASSQGLGWEKLFF. The CDR3 bases are TGCGCCAGCAGCCAGGGACTTGGATGGGAAAAACTGTTTTTT. Based on the CDR3 plus reference TRBV5-1 and TRBJ1-4, the full variable domain is KAGVTQTPRYLIKTRGQQVTLSCSPISGHRSVSWYQQTPGQGLQFLFEYFSETQRNKGNFPGRFSGRQFSNSRSEMNVSTLELGDSALYLCASSQGLGWEKLFFGSGTQLSVL.

The rearrangement uses TRBV5-4 and TRBJ1-2; TRBD1 matches 8 bases. Germline V gene lookup returns CDR1 SGHNT and CDR2 YYREEE (reference sequence). The CDR3 totals 14 residues. Trimming cost V 3 bases and J 6 bases; bases outside gene matches: 7. The CDR3 DNA follows: TGTGCCAGCAGCTCGGACAGGGCGGTCAATGGCTACACCTTC. It translates to CASSSDRAVNGYTF.

The gene calls are TRBV28 and TRBJ1-2, with 7 bases matching TRBD1. V was clipped by 5 bases and J by 8 bases; unmatched bases: 5. Germline V gene lookup returns CDR1 MDHEN and CDR2 SYDVKM. This CDR3 region has 12 residues. This CDR3 is CASSLTGIGYTF. As DNA, the CDR3 is TGTGCCAGCAGTCTGACAGGGATCGGCTACACCTTC.

The chain has TRBV19 and TRBJ1-1; D perhaps matches TRBD1 (6 bases). The V end lost 7 bases, the J end lost 4 bases, and 16 bases lay between the germline ends. The germline gives CDR1 LNHDA, CDR2 SQIVND (reference sequence). The CDR3 runs to 14 residues. CDR3: CASTQTGTFTEAFF. The CDR3 DNA follows: TGTGCCAGTACTCAAACCGGGACATTCACTGAAGCTTTCTTT.

The chain combines TRBV30 with TRBJ1-5; a possible D gene is TRBD1 (6 bases). Germline-derived CDR1 and CDR2 are GTSNPN and SVGIG (reference sequence). Trimming left V 1 base short and J 3 bases short, with 22 bases between. The CDR3 runs to 18 residues. In nucleotides, the CDR3 is TGTGCCTGGAGTGCCAGGGGATTAAGGGACGGCTACAATCAGCCCCAGCATTTT. It translates to CAWSARGLRDGYNQPQHF.

The rearrangement uses TRBV7-9 and TRBJ1-2; 8 positions match TRBD1. Losses at the gene ends were 5 bases for V and 5 bases for J; bases not matched to a gene: 10. CDR3 length: 15 amino acids. Germline V lookup: CDR1 SEHNR, CDR2 FQNEAQ (reference sequence). CDR3 region: CASSHRTGKVYGYTF. CDR3 DNA: TGTGCCAGCAGCCACAGGACAGGGAAAGTTTATGGCTACACCTTC. Full variable domain (remainder filled in from reference TRBV7-9 and TRBJ1-2): DTGVSQNPRHKITKRGQNVTFRCDPISEHNRLYWYRQTLGQGPEFLTYFQNEAQLEKSRLLSDRFSAERPKGSFSTLEIQRTEQGDSAMYLCASSHRTGKVYGYTFGSGTRLTVV.

The chain joins TRBV3-1 (or the pseudogene TRBV3-2) to TRBJ2-4; D gene unclear. With 1 base removed from V and 2 bases from J, the gap between germline ends came to 3 bases. This CDR3 has 13 residues. Germline CDR1 is LGHDT and CDR2 is YNNKEL (reference sequence). The CDR3 nucleotides are TGTGCCAGCAGCCAAGTATCCAAAAACATTCAGTACTTC. Translation gives CASSQVSKNIQYF.